The clone carrying this TCR beta chain has a single count. Its target is not known. CDR3 size: 15 residues. The trim removed 4 bases at V and 1 base at J, leaving 2 bases unmatched. Germline V gives CDR1 LGHNA, CDR2 YSLEER. The assay was immunoSEQ multiplex PCR, and TCRdb's table has in-frame clones only and misses some. The sample shows approximately 60,000 clones, about 80% of them seen only once. This sample was taken from a study of radiotherapy plus CTLA-4 blockade in lung cancer. Study conclusions and caveats: TCR clones of tumor origin grew in blood after radiotherapy plus ipilimumab.

The gene calls are TRBV4-3 and TRBJ2-2, with TRBD1 identical over 8 bases. The starting material was peripheral blood, obtained from a patient treated with radiotherapy plus ipilimumab. The receptor comes from a human donor with non-small cell lung cancer who had a complete response to radiotherapy plus ipilimumab. Here the CDR3 DNA reads TGCGCCAGCAGCCGAGGGACAGGGAACACCGGGGAGCTGTTTTTT. Translated: CASSRGTGNTGELFF.